This TCR beta chain was observed in a study of cytomegalovirus exposure and HLA in healthy donors. With 3 bases removed from V and 13 bases from J, the gap between germline ends came to 12 bases. The CDR3 loop spans 11 amino acids. Germline V gene data show CDR1 as MGHRA and CDR2 as YSYEKL. Study conclusions and caveats: The study put about 180 TCR beta chains on its list as cytomegalovirus-associated. Sequencing likely generated an artifact that appeared as a cluster of highly shared sequence variants. Presence/absence results assume similar sequencing depth per donor, which may not hold. The study dropped some indistinguishable V segments, TRBV6-2 and TRBV6-3 among them.

In the PCR, 60 Vbeta and 13 Jbeta primers were used. Produced via immunoSEQ multiplex PCR; TCRdb's table is partial and in-frame only. The sample lists roughly 130,000 clones; about 62% were seen once. Concerning this clone itself: The antigen is unknown.

The clonotype originates from a woman in her 40s in good health and CMV-seropositive. The sample comprised PBMCs. The V and J genes are TRBV4-1 and TRBJ1-1; the D is unclear. This CDR3 is CASSHLLTRFF. The CDR3 DNA follows: TGCGCCAGCAGCCATCTACTGACACGTTTCTTT.